This is a list of T cell receptor beta chains from one sample in a study of T cells in Graves' hyperthyroidism and ophthalmopathy. One entry per CDR3 protein results from TCRdb running MiXCR on the multiplex PCR reads. The table shows about 610,000 distinct CDR3 sequences, with roughly 14% occurring only once. The sequenced material came from blood. These receptors were collected from a woman in her 40s with Graves' ophthalmopathy. The CDR3 runs from the conserved cysteine through the conserved F or W. The D gene is left open where the match is weak. Rows give clone size only sometimes, using once, few, many, or a class for an expanded clone.

J: TRBJ1-1; V: TRBV3-1; size: .; D: .; DNA: TGTGCCAGCAGCCAAGATGGGAGTTGGGTGAACACTGAAGCTTTCTTT; CDR3: CASSQDGSWVNTEAFF
J: TRBJ2-3; V: TRBV7-3; size: .; D: TRBD2; DNA: TGTGCCAGCAGCCACGGGGGGAAAGATACGCAGTATTTT; CDR3: CASSHGGKDTQYF
J: TRBJ2-5; V: TRBV6-1; size: many; D: .; DNA: TGTGCCAGCAGGCGGGACGCGGGGGCAGAGACCCAGTACTTC; CDR3: CASRRDAGAETQYF
J: TRBJ2-5; V: TRBV20-1; size: .; D: .; DNA: TGCAGTGCTAGAGGGGGCTGGGAGACCCAGTACTTC; CDR3: CSARGGWETQYF
J: TRBJ1-3; V: TRBV20-1; size: many; D: .; DNA: TGCAGTGCTAGAGCCCCCCGCCCTACCCCTCCTTACTCTGGAAACACCATATATTTT; CDR3: CSARAPRPTPPYSGNTIYF
J: TRBJ1-5; V: TRBV6-1; size: few; D: .; DNA: TGTGCCAGCAGCAGCCAGGGTTTTCAGCCCCAGCATTTT; CDR3: CASSSQGFQPQHF
J: TRBJ1-2; V: TRBV7-3; size: .; D: .; DNA: TGTGCCAGCAGCTTAGGGGCAGGGTTGGATGGCTACACCTTC; CDR3: CASSLGAGLDGYTF
J: TRBJ2-5; V: TRBV30; size: few; D: .; DNA: TGTGCCTGGAGAATCGCCAACCAAGAGACCCAGTACTTC; CDR3: CAWRIANQETQYF
J: TRBJ1-6; V: TRBV6-1; size: .; D: TRBD1; DNA: TGTGCCAGCAGGGGGCTGGGAGGGGGCGTCTCACCCCTCCACTTT; CDR3: CASRGLGGGVSPLHF
J: TRBJ1-2; V: TRBV29-1; size: many; D: .; DNA: TGCAGCGTTGAGGCAGGTCCTAACTATGGCTACACCTTC; CDR3: CSVEAGPNYGYTF
J: TRBJ1-5; V: TRBV28; size: many; D: TRBD1; DNA: TGTGCCAGCAGTTTGGGCAGGGGGCTTTTGGGCAATCAGCCCCAGCATTTT; CDR3: CASSLGRGLLGNQPQHF
J: TRBJ2-7; V: TRBV28; size: many; D: .; DNA: TGTGCCAGCAGTTTGGCGCAGGGTATCGGCGAGCAGTACTTC; CDR3: CASSLAQGIGEQYF
J: TRBJ2-7; V: TRBV12-3/TRBV12-4; size: many; D: TRBD1; DNA: TGTGCCAGCAGCGCCGAGGGACAGGGGGCAATCGAGCAGTACTTC; CDR3: CASSAEGQGAIEQYF
J: TRBJ2-5; V: TRBV15; size: many; D: .; DNA: TGTGCCACCAGCTGGAGATCGGTCGAGACCCAGTACTTC; CDR3: CATSWRSVETQYF
J: TRBJ1-2; V: TRBV28; size: many; D: TRBD1; DNA: TGTGCCAGCAGTTTACCGTGGACAGGGATACCGGACTATGGCTACACCTTC; CDR3: CASSLPWTGIPDYGYTF
J: TRBJ1-1; V: TRBV2; size: few; D: .; DNA: TGTGCCAGCACCCGACAGAATTCGAACACTGAAGCTTTCTTT; CDR3: CASTRQNSNTEAFF
J: TRBJ1-5; V: TRBV19; size: many; D: TRBD1; DNA: TGTGCCAGTAGTGACAGGGTTGGCAATCAGCCCCAGCATTTT; CDR3: CASSDRVGNQPQHF
J: TRBJ2-5; V: TRBV6-2/TRBV6-3; size: many; D: .; DNA: TGTGCCAGCAGTCGACAGTGGCAAGAGACCCAGTACTTC; CDR3: CASSRQWQETQYF
J: TRBJ1-1; V: TRBV28; size: many; D: .; DNA: TGTGCCAGCAGTCCCCCAACACCTGTGAGTAACACTGAAGCTTTCTTT; CDR3: CASSPPTPVSNTEAFF
J: TRBJ1-5; V: TRBV6-1; size: many; D: .; DNA: TGTGCCAGCAGTGCATCGGGGCCCCAGCATTTT; CDR3: CASSASGPQHF
J: TRBJ2-7; V: TRBV12-3/TRBV12-4; size: many; D: .; DNA: TGTGCCAGCAGTCCTCCGGACCACTACGAGCAGTACTTC; CDR3: CASSPPDHYEQYF
J: TRBJ2-5; V: TRBV7-8; size: many; D: TRBD2; DNA: TGTGCCAGCAGCACTTATAGCGGGAGCGGACAAGAGACCCAGTACTTC; CDR3: CASSTYSGSGQETQYF
J: TRBJ2-7; V: TRBV7-2; size: many; D: .; DNA: TGTGCCAGCAGCTTAGTTTCGGGAAAGAGCTACGAGCAGTACTTC; CDR3: CASSLVSGKSYEQYF
J: TRBJ2-5; V: TRBV2; size: few; D: TRBD2; DNA: TGTGCCAGCGGGCTAGCGGGAGCCCAAGAGGCCCAGTACTTC; CDR3: CASGLAGAQEAQYF
J: TRBJ2-7; V: TRBV4-3; size: many; D: TRBD2; DNA: TGCGCCAGCAGCCAAGATTGGACTAGCGTCTACGAGCAGTACTTC; CDR3: CASSQDWTSVYEQYF
J: TRBJ2-5; V: TRBV15; size: many; D: TRBD1; DNA: TGTGCCACCAGCAGGTTAGGACAGGGAAAAGAGACCCAGTACTTC; CDR3: CATSRLGQGKETQYF
J: TRBJ2-2; V: TRBV14; size: once; D: TRBD1; DNA: TGTGCCAGCAGCCAAGGACAGGGCGGGGAGCTGTTTTTT; CDR3: CASSQGQGGELFF
J: TRBJ1-6; V: TRBV6-1; size: .; D: .; DNA: TGTGCCAGCAGCAATAAAGGGTCTATCGGGTCCTATAATTCACCCCTCCACTTT; CDR3: CASSNKGSIGSYNSPLHF
J: TRBJ1-1; V: TRBV30; size: many; D: .; DNA: TGTGCCTGGAGCTACAGTAACACTGAAGCTTTCTTT; CDR3: CAWSYSNTEAFF
J: TRBJ1-3; V: TRBV29-1; size: many; D: .; DNA: TGCAGCGTTGCCCCAAACCAGGGTCAAGACGGAAACACCATATATTTT; CDR3: CSVAPNQGQDGNTIYF
J: TRBJ2-7; V: TRBV14; size: few; D: TRBD1; DNA: TGTGCCAGCAGCCTTTCGACAGGGTCCTCCTACGAGCAGTACTTC; CDR3: CASSLSTGSSYEQYF
J: TRBJ2-7; V: TRBV12-3/TRBV12-4; size: .; D: .; DNA: TGTGCCAGCAGCGGAGGGGGATCCTCCTACGAGCAGTACTTC; CDR3: CASSGGGSSYEQYF
J: TRBJ2-7; V: TRBV7-2; size: many; D: TRBD1; DNA: TGTGCCAGCAGCAACAGGGGCGCCCCCTACGAGCAGTACTTC; CDR3: CASSNRGAPYEQYF
J: TRBJ2-2; V: TRBV20-1; size: .; D: .; DNA: TGCAGTGCTAGATCTAATGAAAGGGTAGGGGAGCTGTTTTTT; CDR3: CSARSNERVGELFF
J: TRBJ1-2; V: TRBV28; size: many; D: .; DNA: TGTGCCAGCTCAGTCGGGAGCAGGGGCTATGGCTACACCTTC; CDR3: CASSVGSRGYGYTF
J: TRBJ2-5; V: TRBV20-1; size: many; D: TRBD2; DNA: TGCAGTGCTAGACTAGCGGGAGATCGCGGTAGGGGAGAGACCCAGTACTTC; CDR3: CSARLAGDRGRGETQYF
J: TRBJ2-3; V: TRBV12-3/TRBV12-4; size: few; D: TRBD2; DNA: TGTGCCAGCAGCCCTACGACTAGCGGTAGCACAGATACGCAGTATTTT; CDR3: CASSPTTSGSTDTQYF
J: TRBJ2-2; V: TRBV4-2; size: few; D: TRBD2; DNA: TGTGCCAGCAGCCAAGATCTTGCGGGAGGACGCACCGGGGAGCTGTTTTTT; CDR3: CASSQDLAGGRTGELFF
J: TRBJ1-2; V: TRBV20-1; size: many; D: TRBD1; DNA: TGCAGTGCTAGGGGACAGCTCTATGGCTACACCTTC; CDR3: CSARGQLYGYTF
J: TRBJ2-2; V: TRBV5-1; size: many; D: .; DNA: TGCGCCAGCAGCTTGTCGGGACCCAAGACCGGGGAGCTGTTTTTT; CDR3: CASSLSGPKTGELFF